Only a few counts were recorded for the clone carrying this T cell receptor beta chain. Its antigen is unknown. One entry per CDR3 protein results from TCRdb running MiXCR on the 5' RACE reads. The sample includes approximately 400,000 distinct CDR3 sequences, 18% of them seen just once. These data belong to a study of T-cell memory formation after mild COVID-19. Study results and caveats: The study found contracting CD4+ clones mainly in CM and EM and contracting CD8+ clones in EMRA.

V shed 8 bases and J shed 0 bases, with 13 bases lying between them. CDR1 is MNHEY and CDR2 is SVGAGI in the germline V gene. The CDR3 runs 15 residues. The sequence was collected from a man younger than 30 who had mild COVID-19 (a few samples of this study predate the infection). Cell type and time point are not known. Source material: PBMCs or a T cell subset sorted from them (not recorded which). The genes are TRBV6-5 and TRBJ2-2, with no clear D. The CDR3 spells CASSPDGSNTGELFF. The CDR3 bases are TGTGCCAGCTCCCCGGACGGATCGAACACCGGGGAGCTGTTTTTT.